Shown below are 30 T cell receptor beta chains from a single sample sequenced in a study of blood T cell repertoires in COVID-19. Sequenced by immunoSEQ multiplex PCR; TCRdb stores in-frame clones only, minus some. This sample has about 220,000 clones, with roughly 84% found just once. Sequences were obtained from peripheral blood. The receptors here all came from a man aged 25 to 40 with active or convalescent COVID-19.

The chain is built from TRBV9 and TRBJ2-3; D is ambiguous. The CDR3 consists of 13 residues. Trimming pared 3 bases from V and 2 bases from J, leaving 7 bases between. The germline V gene has CDR1 SGDLS and CDR2 YYNGEE. The CDR3 region is CASSALFTDTQYF. The CDR3 DNA is TGTGCCAGCAGCGCCCTATTCACAGATACGCAGTATTTT.

The genes are TRBV6-5 and TRBJ1-4; maybe TRBD1 (6 bases). The CDR3 length is 14 residues. CDR1 is MNHEY, CDR2 SVGAGI, per germline. V gave up 2 bases and J gave up 4 bases, with 8 bases separating them. For the CDR3, the DNA is TGTGCCAGCAGTTACCTGGACAGTAATGAAAAACTGTTTTTT. The encoded protein is CASSYLDSNEKLFF.

This rearrangement joins TRBV28 to TRBJ1-2; unclear D gene. This CDR3 has 11 residues. V was shortened by 7 bases and J by 8 bases, with 11 bases between the two germline ends. The V gene's germline CDR1 is MDHEN and CDR2 SYDVKM. As DNA, the CDR3 is TGTGCCAGCATGGGTATCAGGGGCTACACCTTC. Protein product: CASMGIRGYTF.

The gene calls are TRBV19 and TRBJ2-2, with 10 positions matching TRBD1. V dropped 7 bases and J dropped 3; count of bases not matched to a gene: 2. The CDR3 is made up of 14 amino acids. From germline, CDR1 is LNHDA and CDR2 SQIVND (reference sequence). The CDR3 reads CASKGTGDTGELFF. The CDR3 DNA is TGTGCCAGTAAGGGGACAGGGGACACCGGGGAGCTGTTTTTT. Full variable domain (missing parts from reference TRBV19 and TRBJ2-2): DGGITQSPKYLFRKEGQNVTLSCEQNLNHDAMYWYRQDPGQGLRLIYYSQIVNDFQKGDIAEGYSVSREKKESFPLTVTSAQKNPTAFYLCASKGTGDTGELFFGEGSRLTVL.

The rearrangement joins TRBV5-1 to TRBJ2-2; 7 bases are shared with TRBD2. The CDR3 runs to 14 residues. Germline V gene lookup returns CDR1 SGHRS and CDR2 YFSETQ. V dropped 3 bases and J dropped 6; count of bases not matched to a gene: 5. The CDR3 nucleotides are TGCGCCAGCAGCTCGGGACTAAGCCCCGGGGAGCTGTTTTTT. Residues: CASSSGLSPGELFF.

The chain has TRBV28 and TRBJ1-4, with D maybe TRBD1 (6 bases). The CDR3 consists of 17 residues. Germline V gene sequence: CDR1 MDHEN, CDR2 SYDVKM. V lost 6 bases and J 3 bases, leaving 20 bases between the germline ends. The CDR3 DNA follows: TGTGCCAGCAGCATGACAGGACGCCCCGGGGCTAATGAAAAACTGTTTTTT. Protein product: CASSMTGRPGANEKLFF.

The chain joins TRBV3-1 (or the pseudogene TRBV3-2) to TRBJ2-4; 11 bases are shared with TRBD1. The ends lost 4 bases at V and 7 bases at J; junction bases unmatched: 6. This CDR3 is built from 15 residues. The germline gives CDR1 LGHDT, CDR2 YNNKEL (reference sequence). CDR3 sequence: CASSRGQGAPNIQYF. Written as DNA, the CDR3 is TGTGCCAGCAGCCGCGGACAGGGGGCGCCGAACATTCAGTACTTC.

This clone has a handful of counts. The rearrangement uses TRBV5-1 and TRBJ2-6; 7 bases map to TRBD1. The CDR3 sequence is 18 residues long. Trimming at V came to 7 bases and at J to 0 bases, leaving 13 bases not matched to a gene. The germline gives CDR1 SGHRS, CDR2 YFSETQ. The CDR3 DNA reads as TGCGCCAGCGGCCAAAACAGGGGCTCGTCCTCTGGGGCCAACGTCCTGACTTTC. Protein: CASGQNRGSSSGANVLTF.

This clone has a handful of counts. The chain links TRBV9 to TRBJ1-4; possible D gene TRBD1, 6 bases. Germline V lookup: CDR1 SGDLS, CDR2 YYNGEE. The CDR3 has 15 amino acids. V shed 0 bases and J shed 7 bases, with 13 bases lying between them. In DNA form, the CDR3 reads TGTGCCAGCAGCGTAGCCGGGGGGCGCGGTGAAAAACTGTTTTTT. This codes for CASSVAGGRGEKLFF. Full variable domain (outside the CDR3, taken from reference TRBV9 and TRBJ1-4): DSGVTQTPKHLITATGQRVTLRCSPRSGDLSVYWYQQSLDQGLQFLIQYYNGEERAKGNILERFSAQQFPDLHSELNLSSLELGDSALYFCASSVAGGRGEKLFFGSGTQLSVL.

This chain connects TRBV9 to TRBJ1-6, with TRBD1 matching 9 bases. CDR1 is SGDLS and CDR2 is YYNGEE in the germline V gene. CDR3 size: 14 residues. With 4 bases clipped from V and 11 bases from J, the junction kept 7 bases outside the gene matches. CDR3 nucleotide sequence: TGTGCCAGCAGCCAGGACAGGGGTAGCGCACCCCTCCACTTT. This gives the protein CASSQDRGSAPLHF.

The chain links TRBV4-1 to TRBJ2-1; 10 nucleotides align to TRBD1. V shed 2 bases and J 8 bases; nucleotides not matched to a gene: 6. The length of the CDR3 is 15 residues. From germline, CDR1 is MGHRA and CDR2 YSYEKL. The CDR3 protein is CASSQTGTGAHEQFF. CDR3 DNA sequence: TGCGCCAGCAGCCAAACCGGGACAGGGGCTCATGAGCAGTTCTTC.

This clone occurred once. The V and J genes are TRBV4-1 and TRBJ2-1; TRBD2 is a possible D gene (6 bases). Trimming stripped 5 bases from V and 0 bases from J, with 17 bases between. The CDR3 sequence is 17 residues long. Germline-derived CDR1 and CDR2 are MGHRA and YSYEKL. The CDR3, as DNA: TGCGCCAGCAGCGCCGATATGGGGGGAAGCTCCTACAATGAGCAGTTCTTC. Translation gives CASSADMGGSSYNEQFF.

The CDR3 is CASSAPAGTPGRANYGYTF. For the CDR3, the DNA is TGTGCCAGCAGCGCGCCTGCCGGGACTCCAGGCCGAGCTAACTATGGCTACACCTTC. The chain combines TRBV9 with TRBJ1-2, with D maybe TRBD1 (5 bases). The V end lost 3 bases, the J end lost 0 bases, and 24 bases lay between the germline ends. This CDR3 is built from 19 residues. Per the germline V gene, CDR1 is SGDLS and CDR2 is YYNGEE. The full variable domain, with the rest looked up from reference TRBV9 and TRBJ1-2, is DSGVTQTPKHLITATGQRVTLRCSPRSGDLSVYWYQQSLDQGLQFLIQYYNGEERAKGNILERFSAQQFPDLHSELNLSSLELGDSALYFCASSAPAGTPGRANYGYTFGSGTRLTVV.

The chain joins TRBV4-3 to TRBJ1-1; the D is unclear. Trimming shortened V by 0 bases and J by 7 bases, and 9 bases separated the two germline ends. Germline CDR1 LGHNA, CDR2 YSLEER. CDR3 length: 13 amino acids. This CDR3 is CASSQDLQLEAFF. CDR3 in DNA: TGCGCCAGCAGCCAAGATCTACAGCTTGAAGCTTTCTTT.

The chain is built from TRBV7-2 and TRBJ1-1, with D uncertain. V gave up 2 bases and J gave up 3 bases, with 7 bases separating them. Germline V gene data show CDR1 as SGHTA and CDR2 as FQGNSA. The length of the CDR3 is 13 residues. CDR3 in DNA: TGTGCCAGCAGCTTATCTCCCGACACTGAAGCTTTCTTT. Translating it yields CASSLSPDTEAFF.

The V call is TRBV11-2, the J call TRBJ2-5; D may be TRBD1 (6 bases). Trimming shortened V by 1 base and J by 4 bases, and 13 bases separated the two germline ends. This CDR3 region has 15 residues. The germline gives CDR1 SGHAT, CDR2 FQNNGV. CDR3 in amino acids: CASSLVTGFGETQYF. The CDR3 region has the DNA TGTGCCAGCAGCTTAGTAACAGGGTTCGGAGAGACCCAGTACTTC.

The chain has TRBV28 and TRBJ1-2, with TRBD1 matching 8 bases. The CDR3 has 14 residues. Trimming removed 10 bases from V and 4 bases from J; junction bases left unmatched: 11. Germline CDR1 and CDR2: MDHEN and SYDVKM. The CDR3 sequence is CATQTGGRPYGYTF. DNA of the CDR3: TGTGCCACCCAAACAGGGGGGCGCCCCTATGGCTACACCTTC.

The rearrangement links TRBV7-2 to TRBJ2-7; D is possibly TRBD1 (5 bases). The germline V gene has CDR1 SGHTA and CDR2 FQGNSA. V was shortened by 5 bases and J by 2 bases, with 28 bases between the two germline ends. The CDR3 has 19 residues. The CDR3 DNA follows: TGTGCCAGCAGCCTCATATTGCCCCTGGGGCAGTTAAGTACCTACGAGCAGTACTTC. Protein product: CASSLILPLGQLSTYEQYF. The full variable domain, its missing parts supplied by reference TRBV7-2 and TRBJ2-7, is GAGVSQSPSNKVTEKGKDVELRCDPISGHTALYWYRQSLGQGLEFLIYFQGNSAPDKSGLPSDRFSAERTGGSVSTLTIQRTQQEDSAVYLCASSLILPLGQLSTYEQYFGPGTRLTVT.

This clone was picked up one time. The chain couples TRBV19 to TRBJ2-7, with 11 nucleotides matching TRBD2. V lost 6 bases and J lost 2; bases outside the gene matches: 3. Germline CDR1 LNHDA, CDR2 SQIVND (reference sequence). CDR3 length equals 14 residues. CDR3 nucleotide sequence: TGTGCCAGTAGCCTAGCGGGGGGAACCTACGAGCAGTACTTC. Its protein is CASSLAGGTYEQYF. The entire variable domain, with the rest obtained from reference TRBV19 and TRBJ2-7, is as follows: DGGITQSPKYLFRKEGQNVTLSCEQNLNHDAMYWYRQDPGQGLRLIYYSQIVNDFQKGDIAEGYSVSREKKESFPLTVTSAQKNPTAFYLCASSLAGGTYEQYFGPGTRLTVT.

The V call is TRBV7-2, the J call TRBJ2-6, with 10 bases identical to TRBD2. The CDR3 contains 18 residues. Trimming removed 0 bases from V and 2 bases from J; junction bases left unmatched: 4. The germline V gene encodes CDR1 SGHTA and CDR2 FQGNSA. The CDR3 DNA sequence: TGTGCCAGCAGCTTAGCGGCTAGCGGGAGAACTGGGGCCAACGTCCTGACTTTC. Protein product: CASSLAASGRTGANVLTF.

The V call is TRBV7-9, the J call TRBJ1-1; D is undetermined. Trimming stripped 7 bases from V and 5 bases from J, with 20 bases between. Germline V gives CDR1 SEHNR, CDR2 FQNEAQ (reference sequence). The length of the CDR3 is 15 residues. CDR3 nucleotide sequence: TGTGCCAGCACCTACTTGGAGGCCCCGCGTACTGAAGCTTTCTTT. Its translation is CASTYLEAPRTEAFF. Using reference TRBV7-9 and TRBJ1-1 for the parts outside the CDR3, the full variable domain is DTGVSQNPRHKITKRGQNVTFRCDPISEHNRLYWYRQTLGQGPEFLTYFQNEAQLEKSRLLSDRFSAERPKGSFSTLEIQRTEQGDSAMYLCASTYLEAPRTEAFFGQGTRLTVV.

Comment on this clone: Different DNA sequences within this sample yield the same CDR3. V is TRBV28 and J is TRBJ2-7; 8 nucleotides line up with TRBD1. CDR3 size: 15 residues. Germline V gives CDR1 MDHEN, CDR2 SYDVKM. The junction had 9 bases not matched to a gene; V was cut back by 3 bases and J by 5 bases. The CDR3, as DNA: TGTGCCAGCAGTTTGAATGGACAGGGTCGCCACGAGCAGTACTTC. Translation: CASSLNGQGRHEQYF.

The chain has TRBV10-3 and TRBJ1-1; D possibly corresponds to TRBD1 (5 bases). CDR3 length: 13 amino acids. Deletions cut 11 bases from V and 4 bases from J, with 17 bases between. The germline gives CDR1 ENHRY, CDR2 SYGVKD. The DNA for the CDR3 is TGTGCCGTCGGAGGGGAGGGAAGCACTGAAGCTTTCTTT. Protein: CAVGGEGSTEAFF.

In the case of this clone: In the same sample, other DNA sequences code for this CDR3. V usage is TRBV19 and J usage is TRBJ2-1; D is uncertain. V was pared by 7 bases and J by 2 bases, with 6 bases between. Germline CDR1 reads LNHDA; CDR2 reads SQIVND (reference sequence). CDR3 length: 12 residues. The CDR3 DNA sequence: TGTGCCAGTACCTCTGCCTACAATGAGCAGTTCTTC. Amino acids: CASTSAYNEQFF.

The chain carries TRBV12-5 and TRBJ2-3; D not resolved. Germline V CDR1 and CDR2: LGHNT, FRNRAP. V shed 2 bases and J shed 6 bases, with 9 bases lying between them. There are 13 residues in the CDR3. The CDR3 is CASGLSSWDTQYF. The CDR3 DNA reads TGTGCTAGTGGTTTGAGCTCGTGGGATACGCAGTATTTT.

This clone was counted a few times. This chain links TRBV10-1 with TRBJ1-5, with D unresolved. CDR1 and CDR2 from the germline V gene are WNHNN and SYGVQD (reference sequence). The length of the CDR3 is 16 residues. V dropped 6 bases and J dropped 0 bases, with 15 bases sitting between them. The CDR3: CASRAPGELSNQPQHF. For the CDR3, the DNA is TGCGCCAGCAGGGCCCCGGGAGAACTTAGCAATCAGCCCCAGCATTTT.

This chain uses TRBV9 with TRBJ2-7; D not certain. CDR3 length: 13 amino acids. V was trimmed by 4 bases and J by 4 bases, leaving 12 bases between them. CDR1 and CDR2 (germline): SGDLS, YYNGEE. CDR3 sequence (DNA): TGTGCCAGCAGCTTGTCCCTCGGTTACGAGCAGTACTTC. Protein product: CASSLSLGYEQYF.

This clone was observed a handful of times. The V call is TRBV5-8, the J call TRBJ1-1, with a possible D match to TRBD1 (6 bases). The CDR3 is 12 amino acids. V was pared by 0 bases and J by 7 bases, with 7 bases between. Germline V CDR1 and CDR2: SGHTS, YDEGEE. CDR3 loop: CASSLVDSEAFF. DNA of the CDR3: TGTGCCAGCAGCTTGGTGGACAGTGAAGCTTTCTTT.

The genes are TRBV29-1 and TRBJ1-3; no firm D call. Germline V lookup: CDR1 SQVTM, CDR2 ANQGSEA. V lost 4 bases to trimming and J lost 0 bases, with 7 bases between them. CDR3 length: 13 residues. The CDR3 DNA is TGCAGCGTTGTTGGCTTCTCTGGAAACACCATATATTTT. The encoded protein is CSVVGFSGNTIYF.

The chain joins TRBV30 to TRBJ2-7, with D possibly matching TRBD2 (6 bases). Germline CDR1 GTSNPN, CDR2 SVGIG (reference sequence). V was trimmed by 5 bases and J by 2 bases, leaving 19 bases between them. The CDR3 covers 15 residues. CDR3 region: CAWSERGIAPYEQYF. The CDR3, as DNA: TGTGCCTGGTCTGAACGGGGGATTGCACCCTACGAGCAGTACTTC.